This entry concerns a single T cell receptor beta chain. No antigen is known for it. V lost 4 bases and J lost 12; bases outside the gene matches: 9. The CDR3 totals 14 residues. Germline-derived CDR1 and CDR2 are LNHDA and SQIVND (reference sequence). The record originates from a study of T cell responses to AZD1222 COVID-19 vaccine. Findings and caveats of the study: Females outnumbered males among donors, who were mostly white British; clonal diversity was possibly underestimated.

Produced via immunoSEQ multiplex PCR; TCRdb's table is partial and in-frame only. The sample has about 100,000 clones; 80% to 95% are singletons. The rearrangement uses TRBV19 and TRBJ2-1; 10 nucleotides agree with TRBD2. Source: peripheral blood, taken on day 0 of AZD1222 vaccination. This TCR came from an adult in good health. CDR3 region: CASSTSGRAEGQFF. Written as DNA, the CDR3 is TGTGCCAGTAGTACCAGCGGGAGGGCCGAAGGGCAGTTCTTC.